A selection of T cell receptor beta chains follows, all from one sample in a study of T cell responses to AZD1222 COVID-19 vaccine. Produced via immunoSEQ multiplex PCR; TCRdb's table is partial and in-frame only. Of about 100,000 clones detected, 85% to 95% appear once; the ten largest clones hold around 1.7%. Sequences were derived from peripheral blood, sampled on day 0 of AZD1222 vaccination. Source of these receptors: an adult in good health. Each CDR3 is given with its conserved first and last residue. A D gene is named only where the DNA matches it firmly. For some rows the clone size is stated as once, few or many, or as a class when expanded; others skip it.

cdr3_nt cdr3_aa v_call d_call clone_size j_call
TGTGCCAGCAGCCAAGTTGACAGGGGGCTCTCACCCCTCCACTTT CASSQVDRGLSPLHF TRBV14 TRBD1 . TRBJ1-6
TGTGCCACCAGCCGACTGGGAGAGACTAGCAATCAGCCCCAGCATTTT CATSRLGETSNQPQHF TRBV15 . . TRBJ1-5
TGTGCCAGCAGCTTAGCCAGGGGGCAGGACATTCAGTACTTC CASSLARGQDIQYF TRBV11-2 TRBD1 . TRBJ2-4
TGCAGTGCTAGAGGTACAGAGACCCAGTACTTC CSARGTETQYF TRBV20-1 . . TRBJ2-5
TGCGCCAGCAGTGAGTCGAGGTATTCACCCCTCCACTTT CASSESRYSPLHF TRBV10-1 . once TRBJ1-6
TGTGCCAGCAGTTCTACAGGAAAAGAGACCCAGTACTTC CASSSTGKETQYF TRBV12-3/TRBV12-4 . . TRBJ2-5
TGTGCCAGCCTAACCGGGGAGCTGTTTTTT CASLTGELFF TRBV27 . . TRBJ2-2
TGTGCCAGCAGCTTAGAAGGAGGGGCTTTCTTT CASSLEGGAFF TRBV11-2 . . TRBJ1-1
TGTGCCAGCAGTCCGAGCTCTGGAAACACCATATATTTT CASSPSSGNTIYF TRBV12-3/TRBV12-4 . once TRBJ1-3
TGTGCCAGCACTCTGGGACAGTCCAATCAGCCCCAGCATTTT CASTLGQSNQPQHF TRBV2 TRBD1 . TRBJ1-5
TGTGCCAGCAGATTGGGGGACACCGGGGAGCTGTTTTTT CASRLGDTGELFF TRBV2 . . TRBJ2-2
TGTGCCAGCAGTTCATTGGACAGGGAGAACGGCGATACGCAGTATTTT CASSSLDRENGDTQYF TRBV27 TRBD1 . TRBJ2-3
TGCGCCAGCAGCAAGGACCTTACCCTGACCGGGGAGCTGTTTTTT CASSKDLTLTGELFF TRBV5-1 . once TRBJ2-2
TGCAGCGTTGAAGATCGAGGTGGGATGAACACTGAAGCTTTCTTT CSVEDRGGMNTEAFF TRBV29-1 . . TRBJ1-1
TGTGCCAGCAGCCCAGGGTTCGAGGGCAATCAGCCCCAGCATTTT CASSPGFEGNQPQHF TRBV28 . . TRBJ1-5
TGTGCCAGCAGTGGCGGTCAGGGGAAAGGACGATATGGCTACACCTTC CASSGGQGKGRYGYTF TRBV28 . . TRBJ1-2
TGTGCCAGTAGTCGTCAGGCGGGAGATACGCAGTATTTT CASSRQAGDTQYF TRBV19 . . TRBJ2-3
TGTGCCACCAGCAGAGATCGGAGAGGCAAAAACATTCAGTACTTC CATSRDRRGKNIQYF TRBV15 . . TRBJ2-4
TGTGCCAGCAAGCGGGAGAGCTGGAATGAGCAGTTCTTC CASKRESWNEQFF TRBV2 TRBD2 . TRBJ2-1
TGTGCCACCAGCAGAGAGGGGATGCCGAACCTGAATTACGAGCAGTACTTC CATSREGMPNLNYEQYF TRBV15 . few TRBJ2-7
TGTGCCAGCAGTGAAGCGGCGGGGGAAGCTTTCTTT CASSEAAGEAFF TRBV2 . . TRBJ1-1